The clone carrying this T cell receptor (beta chain) has just a few counts. Its cognate antigen is unknown. Germline V CDR1 and CDR2: LGHNA, YNFKEQ. The CDR3 runs to 16 residues. The trim removed 0 bases at V and 5 bases at J, leaving 6 bases unmatched. This entry belongs to a study of identical twins. Regarding the study as a whole: The presence of invariant MAIT and iNKT cells could partly confound analyses of zero-insertion sequences. Donors were not followed over many years; analysis was cross-sectional. Twin-shared out-of-frame alpha sequences showed excess low generation probability. For monozygotic twins, models underestimated out-of-frame TCR alpha sharing.

TCRdb re-called the 5' RACE reads through MiXCR, storing one row per CDR3 protein. The sample holds 420,000 or so distinct CDR3 sequences, 18% seen once. The receptor was derived from a man between 50 and 59 years old in good health. Sequences were obtained from naive T cells sorted from blood. The chain employs TRBV4-2 and TRBJ2-1, with 8 bases fitting TRBD1. DNA of the CDR3: TGTGCCAGCAGCCAAGAGTGGGGACAGGTACACAATGAGCAGTTCTTC. This translates into CASSQEWGQVHNEQFF.